This TCR beta chain was sequenced during a study of blood T cell repertoires in COVID-19. The germline V gene has CDR1 SGDLS and CDR2 YYNGEE. CDR3 size: 13 residues. V shed 6 bases and J 3 bases; nucleotides not matched to a gene: 3. The repertoire was sequenced with immunoSEQ multiplex PCR; TCRdb's copy has only in-frame clones and lacks some. The sample has under 250,000 clones, about 86% seen once. This clone has just one count. The sequence came from a man older than 75 with acute or convalescent COVID-19. The gene calls are TRBV9 and TRBJ2-3, with 8 positions matching TRBD2. Material: peripheral blood. CDR3 region: CASTSGGTDTQYF. The DNA of the CDR3 is TGTGCCAGCACAAGCGGGGGAACAGATACGCAGTATTTT.